These 21 T cell receptor beta chains were all obtained from the same sample, sequenced in a study of cytomegalovirus exposure and HLA in healthy donors. With 60 Vbeta and 13 Jbeta primers, the PCR was carried out. The assay was immunoSEQ multiplex PCR, and TCRdb's table has in-frame clones only and misses some. Of more than 130,000 clones in the sample, around 78% were seen once. The sample consisted of PBMCs. The receptors were sampled from a male donor in good health and CMV-seronegative.

The V gene is TRBV5-4, the J gene TRBJ2-1; TRBD2 matches at 10 bases. The CDR3 length is 18 residues. The V and J ends lost 3 bases and 4 bases, in that order; junction bases with no gene match: 13. Germline loops: CDR1 SGHNT, CDR2 YYREEE (reference sequence). The CDR3 region has the DNA TGTGCCAGCAGCTGGGAACGGACATCAGCGGGGGGGTACAATGAGCAGTTCTTC. It encodes CASSWERTSAGGYNEQFF.

This chain joins TRBV6-5 and TRBJ1-2; D might be TRBD1 (5 bases). With 0 bases removed from V and 7 bases from J, the gap between germline ends came to 18 bases. CDR3 length: 16 residues. Germline V lookup: CDR1 MNHEY, CDR2 SVGAGI. The CDR3 spells CASSYSPGMVWSGYTF. For the CDR3, the DNA is TGTGCCAGCAGTTACTCTCCAGGGATGGTGTGGAGTGGCTACACCTTC.

This chain connects TRBV7-9 to TRBJ2-4; 9 nucleotides align to TRBD1. V shed 1 base and J 2 bases; nucleotides not matched to a gene: 6. The germline gives CDR1 SEHNR, CDR2 FQNEAQ (reference sequence). The CDR3 sequence is 17 residues long. In nucleotides, the CDR3 is TGTGCCAGCAGCTTAGATGACAGGGGGATGTCCAAAAACATTCAGTACTTC. Protein sequence: CASSLDDRGMSKNIQYF.

This clone has just a few counts. The rearrangement joins TRBV27 to TRBJ2-5; a weak D match, TRBD1 (6 bases). The CDR3 sequence is 17 residues long. The germline V and J ends were trimmed by 7 bases and 2 bases, with 23 bases remaining between them. Germline lookup yields CDR1 MNHEY and CDR2 SMNVEV (reference sequence). The CDR3 loop reads CASKNQGIPDRQETQYF. CDR3 sequence (DNA): TGTGCCAGCAAAAACCAGGGGATACCCGATAGGCAAGAGACCCAGTACTTC.

V and J are TRBV11-1 and TRBJ2-6; TRBD1 aligns across 8 bases. CDR1 is SGHAT, CDR2 FQDESV, per germline (reference sequence). This CDR3 contains 15 residues. After removal of 4 bases from V and 2 bases from J, the junction contained 1 base not matched to a gene. The CDR3 spells CASSSQGAGANVLTF. DNA for the CDR3: TGTGCCAGCAGCTCACAGGGGGCTGGGGCCAACGTCCTGACTTTC.

J is TRBJ1-1 and V is TRBV5-1, with 9 bases identical to TRBD1. The V gene's germline CDR1 is SGHRS and CDR2 YFSETQ. The trim removed 0 bases at V and 1 base at J, leaving 7 bases unmatched. There are 17 residues in the CDR3. The CDR3 protein is CASSLGRGTGPNTEAFF. The CDR3 DNA reads TGCGCCAGCAGCTTGGGGAGGGGGACAGGGCCGAACACTGAAGCTTTCTTT. Combining the CDR3 with reference TRBV5-1 and TRBJ1-1 gives the whole variable domain KAGVTQTPRYLIKTRGQQVTLSCSPISGHRSVSWYQQTPGQGLQFLFEYFSETQRNKGNFPGRFSGRQFSNSRSEMNVSTLELGDSALYLCASSLGRGTGPNTEAFFGQGTRLTVV.

This sequence joins TRBV5-6 and TRBJ2-7; D gene ambiguous. This CDR3 has 14 amino acids. Germline CDR1 and CDR2: SGHDT and YYEEEE. V was clipped by 0 bases and J by 1 base, with 8 bases between them. CDR3 bases: TGTGCCAGCAGCTTGGCCTTAAATTCCTACGAGCAGTACTTC. This encodes CASSLALNSYEQYF.

There are a few counts of this clone. The chain links TRBV7-8 to TRBJ2-3; 7 bases line up with TRBD2. CDR3 length: 16 amino acids. Germline V lookup: CDR1 SGHVS, CDR2 FQNEAQ. Trimming took 5 bases from V and 10 from J; bases not matched to a gene: 18. The CDR3 loop is CASSAFSGTSSRSQYF. The DNA of the CDR3 is TGTGCCAGCAGCGCCTTCAGCGGGACCTCCTCTAGGTCGCAGTATTTT.

This clone occurred once. This sequence joins TRBV13 and TRBJ2-5; TRBD2 matches 8 bases. This CDR3 is 17 amino acids long. Germline assignment: CDR1 PRHDT and CDR2 FYEKMQ (reference sequence). Unmatched junction bases numbered 10, after V lost 3 bases and J lost 1 base. The CDR3 DNA follows: TGTGCCAGCAGCTTCTCGGGGGGGGGAGTGCTCCAAGAGACCCAGTACTTC. As protein: CASSFSGGGVLQETQYF.

The V gene is TRBV2, the J gene TRBJ2-5; 14 bases map to TRBD2. The CDR3 loop spans 16 amino acids. Germline V gene data show CDR1 as SNHLY and CDR2 as FYNNEI. The V and J ends lost 5 bases and 5 bases, in that order; junction bases with no gene match: 7. CDR3 coding DNA: TGTGCCAGCAGTCGAGGACTAGCGGGAGGTAGGGAGACCCAGTACTTC. Protein: CASSRGLAGGRETQYF. The whole variable domain, remainder taken from reference TRBV2 and TRBJ2-5, is EPEVTQTPSHQVTQMGQEVILRCVPISNHLYFYWYRQILGQKVEFLVSFYNNEISEKSEIFDDQFSVERPDGSNFTLKIRSTKLEDSAMYFCASSRGLAGGRETQYFGPGTRLLVL.

This clone appeared once. This chain links TRBV30 with TRBJ1-1; a possible D gene is TRBD1 (6 bases). This CDR3 has 13 amino acids. CDR1 and CDR2 (germline): GTSNPN, SVGIG (reference sequence). Trimming took off 8 bases at V and 2 bases at J, with 15 bases between the two ends. The CDR3 nucleotides read TGTGCCAGTATGACAGGATTTAACACTGAAGCTTTCTTT. It yields the protein CASMTGFNTEAFF.

The chain combines TRBV19 with TRBJ1-2; tentatively, D is TRBD1 (6 bases). The V gene's germline CDR1 is LNHDA and CDR2 SQIVND (reference sequence). This CDR3 contains 14 residues. Trimming took off 8 bases at V and 8 bases at J, with 21 bases between the two ends. The CDR3 loop is CASSLIQGSRGYTF. The CDR3 DNA follows: TGTGCCAGTTCCTTGATACAGGGAAGTCGCGGCTACACCTTC. The variable domain in full, with the rest retrieved from reference TRBV19 and TRBJ1-2, is DGGITQSPKYLFRKEGQNVTLSCEQNLNHDAMYWYRQDPGQGLRLIYYSQIVNDFQKGDIAEGYSVSREKKESFPLTVTSAQKNPTAFYLCASSLIQGSRGYTFGSGTRLTVV.

The rearrangement joins TRBV7-3 to TRBJ2-2, with 11 nucleotides matching TRBD2. The V gene's germline CDR1 is SGHTA and CDR2 FQGTGA. The CDR3 runs 20 residues. With V trimmed by 5 bases and J by 6 bases, 20 bases remained unmatched. CDR3 loop: CASSRRGPGTSGSRAGELFF. The CDR3 DNA reads TGTGCCAGCAGCAGAAGGGGGCCCGGAACTAGCGGGAGTCGCGCCGGGGAGCTGTTTTTT.

The rearrangement uses TRBV6-1 and TRBJ2-3; 8 bases align to TRBD1. CDR1 is MNHNS and CDR2 is SASEGT in the germline V gene. This CDR3 has 13 residues. J lost 1 base, V lost 8 bases, and 2 bases had no gene match. This chain's CDR3 is CASWGQGTDTQYF. DNA for the CDR3: TGTGCCAGCTGGGGACAGGGCACAGATACGCAGTATTTT.

The gene calls are TRBV4-2 and TRBJ2-3; perhaps TRBD1 as D (6 bases). V shed 6 bases and J shed 4 bases, with 20 bases lying between them. The CDR3 runs 16 residues. Germline V gives CDR1 LGHNA, CDR2 YNFKEQ. Here the CDR3 reads CASSLPGVEHPDTQYF. CDR3 coding DNA: TGTGCCAGCAGTCTCCCAGGGGTCGAGCACCCAGATACGCAGTATTTT.

The V gene is TRBV9, the J gene TRBJ2-1, with D possibly being TRBD2 (5 bases). With 2 bases removed from V and 8 bases from J, the gap between germline ends came to 8 bases. CDR1 SGDLS and CDR2 YYNGEE come from the germline V gene. The CDR3 runs 12 residues. The CDR3 DNA follows: TGTGCCAGCAGCGTCGGACTCGATGAGCAGTTCTTC. Amino acids: CASSVGLDEQFF.

CDR3 nucleotides: TGTGCCAGCAGCCCAACCCCAGGGCTAGCGGGGGGGGACAATGAGCAGTTCTTC. Its translation is CASSPTPGLAGGDNEQFF. The J gene is TRBJ2-1, the V gene TRBV7-3, with 12 bases identical to TRBD2. The length of the CDR3 is 18 residues. Germline V gives CDR1 SGHTA, CDR2 FQGTGA. After removal of 5 bases from V and 5 bases from J, the junction contained 13 bases not matched to a gene. The full variable domain, its missing parts supplied by reference TRBV7-3 and TRBJ2-1, is GAGVSQTPSNKVTEKGKYVELRCDPISGHTALYWYRQSLGQGPEFLIYFQGTGAADDSGLPNDRFFAVRPEGSVSTLKIQRTERGDSAVYLCASSPTPGLAGGDNEQFFGPGTRLTVL.

The V gene is TRBV5-6, the J gene TRBJ2-7, with D perhaps matching TRBD1 (5 bases). The CDR3 length is 13 residues. Between the trimmed V and J ends, which lost 4 bases and 2 bases, there was a span of 10 bases. Germline values: CDR1 SGHDT, CDR2 YYEEEE. The CDR3 DNA sequence: TGTGCCAGCAGCGTGACAGTGGCCTACGAGCAGTACTTC. Translating it yields CASSVTVAYEQYF.

This clone was detected only a few times. The gene calls are TRBV6-1 and TRBJ2-7; 9 bases are a match to TRBD1. Trimming cost V 5 bases and J 6 bases; bases outside gene matches: 11. The CDR3 extends over 15 amino acids. Germline loops: CDR1 MNHNS, CDR2 SASEGT. The CDR3 sequence: CASSRQGGTYGEQYF. Written as DNA, the CDR3 is TGTGCCAGCAGTAGACAGGGGGGGACCTACGGCGAGCAGTACTTC.

J is TRBJ1-1 and V is TRBV6-6; TRBD1 might be the D (5 bases). This CDR3 has 13 amino acids. V was clipped by 7 bases and J by 6 bases, with 15 bases between them. Germline V gives CDR1 MNHNY, CDR2 SVGAGI (reference sequence). The CDR3 here is CASTKRGGAEAFF. DNA of the CDR3: TGTGCCAGCACAAAAAGGGGCGGAGCTGAAGCTTTCTTT.

A single count supports this clone. V gene TRBV19 combines with J gene TRBJ1-4; 12 bases line up with TRBD1. Trimming at V came to 5 bases and at J to 6 bases, leaving 4 bases not matched to a gene. The CDR3 contains 15 residues. CDR1 LNHDA and CDR2 SQIVND come from the germline V gene (reference sequence). This CDR3 is CASSRDRGPDEKLFF. DNA of the CDR3: TGTGCCAGTAGTCGGGACAGGGGGCCGGATGAAAAACTGTTTTTT. The variable domain in full, completed from reference TRBV19 and TRBJ1-4, reads DGGITQSPKYLFRKEGQNVTLSCEQNLNHDAMYWYRQDPGQGLRLIYYSQIVNDFQKGDIAEGYSVSREKKESFPLTVTSAQKNPTAFYLCASSRDRGPDEKLFFGSGTQLSVL.